This T cell receptor (beta chain) is from a study of T cell responses to AZD1222 COVID-19 vaccine. Whole-study findings and limits: Along spike, vaccine-associated CD4 TCRs were found throughout, with dominance at 160-218 and 743-854. Epitopes outside B.1.351 and B.1.1.7 mutated regions reportedly drew nearly half of spike TCRs. Repertoires were collected only later (after the peak T cell response had occurred). Vaccination with two AZD1222 doses was followed by a rise in Spike-specific TCR breadth and depth.

The count of this clone is one. Its antigen remains unidentified. From germline, CDR1 is MDHEN and CDR2 SYDVKM. V shed 4 bases and J shed 0 bases, with 7 bases lying between them. The CDR3 is made up of 15 amino acids. Here immunoSEQ multiplex PCR was the method, and the copy in TCRdb shows in-frame clones only, minus some. In the table there are 140,000 to 150,000 clones, around nine tenths of which are singletons. The sequencing here drew on peripheral blood, taken on day 0 of AZD1222 vaccination. The V gene is TRBV28, the J gene TRBJ2-6; D remains ambiguous. This TCR was sampled from an adult in good health. The CDR3 coding sequence is TGTGCCAGCAGTTCGTCAGGCTCTGGGGCCAACGTCCTGACTTTC. Translated: CASSSSGSGANVLTF.